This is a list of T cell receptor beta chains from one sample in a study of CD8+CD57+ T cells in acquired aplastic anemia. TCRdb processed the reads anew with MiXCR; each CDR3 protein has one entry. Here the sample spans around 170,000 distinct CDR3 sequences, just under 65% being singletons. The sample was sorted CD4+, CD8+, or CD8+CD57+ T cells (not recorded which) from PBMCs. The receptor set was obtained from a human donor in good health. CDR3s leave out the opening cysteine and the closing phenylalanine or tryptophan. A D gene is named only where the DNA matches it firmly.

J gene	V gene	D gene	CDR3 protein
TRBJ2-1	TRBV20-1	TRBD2	SARGTSGIHEQF
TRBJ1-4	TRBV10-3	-	AIRPGHLRGATNEKLF
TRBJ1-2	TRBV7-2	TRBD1	ASSPQTGVYDGYT
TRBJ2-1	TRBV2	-	ATGTAPGNEQF
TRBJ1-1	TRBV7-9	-	ASSLASLRHGAF
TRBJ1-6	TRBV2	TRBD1	ASSEAGQNNSPLH
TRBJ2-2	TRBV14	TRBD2	ASSPKRGQNTGELF
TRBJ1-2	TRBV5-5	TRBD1	ASSFHRGAINYGYT
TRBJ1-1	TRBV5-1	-	ASSSRVNTEAF
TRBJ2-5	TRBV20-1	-	SATPAQY
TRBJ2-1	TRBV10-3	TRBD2	AISESGLAGGAYNEQF
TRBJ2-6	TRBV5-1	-	ASSMTVSGANVLT
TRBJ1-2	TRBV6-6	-	ASSPGPFNGYT
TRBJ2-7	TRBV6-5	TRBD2	ASRFAGEIYEQY
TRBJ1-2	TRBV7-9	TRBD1	ASSPGQGLNYGYT
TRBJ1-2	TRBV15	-	ATQKGQDRSYGYT
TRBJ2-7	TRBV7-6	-	ASSPRGGGGYEQY
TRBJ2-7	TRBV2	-	ASSERLLPYEQY
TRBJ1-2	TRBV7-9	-	ASSPSVRDGYT
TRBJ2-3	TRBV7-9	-	ASPRDIGDTQY
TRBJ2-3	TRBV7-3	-	ASSRQGSTDTQY
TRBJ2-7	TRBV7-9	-	ASSSDGYSYEQY
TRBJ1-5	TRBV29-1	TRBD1	SASLGQGGQPQH
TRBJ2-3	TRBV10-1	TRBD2	ASTRGDYTDTQY
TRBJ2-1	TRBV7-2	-	ASSLGPGAGYNEQF
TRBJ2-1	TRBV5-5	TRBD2	ASSPSGGGGNEQF
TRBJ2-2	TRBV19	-	ASHRGGPFGELF
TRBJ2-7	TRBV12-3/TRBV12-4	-	ASSLEGSLTYEQY
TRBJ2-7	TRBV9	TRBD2	ASSVEGTSGSYEQY
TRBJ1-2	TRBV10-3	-	AISESTSLTWDYT
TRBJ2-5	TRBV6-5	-	ASSGGLLGTQY
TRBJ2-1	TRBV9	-	ASSVGGDPYNEQF
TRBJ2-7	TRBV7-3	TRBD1	ATPTGVSYEQY
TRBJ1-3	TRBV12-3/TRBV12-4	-	ASTLEGFGNTIY
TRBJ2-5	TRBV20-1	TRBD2	SARDRWIAGDQY
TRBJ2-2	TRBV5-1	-	ASSRSGELF
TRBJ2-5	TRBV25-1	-	ASSRIGEGDETQY
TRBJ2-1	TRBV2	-	ASSRDPGGTYNEQF
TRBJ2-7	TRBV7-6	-	ASSLSAPGLYEQY
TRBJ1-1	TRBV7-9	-	ASSLYVNTEAF
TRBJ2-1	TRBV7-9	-	ASSRDNEQF
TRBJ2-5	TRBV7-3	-	ASSLPHREGLGTQY
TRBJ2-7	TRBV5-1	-	ASSLVGGIGEQY
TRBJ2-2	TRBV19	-	ASSISANTGELF
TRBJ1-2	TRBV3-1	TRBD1	ASSPDRGWYGYT
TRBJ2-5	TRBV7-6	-	ASSRAETQY
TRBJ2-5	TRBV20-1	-	SSRRGADALETQY
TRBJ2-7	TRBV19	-	ASSTGYEQY
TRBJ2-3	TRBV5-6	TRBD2	ASSSWRGLASDTQY
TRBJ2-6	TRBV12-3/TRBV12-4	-	ASGFEGGGPNVLT
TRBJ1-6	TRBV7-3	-	ASSRPGSNSPLH
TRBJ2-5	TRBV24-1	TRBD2	ATSDRGGGQETQY